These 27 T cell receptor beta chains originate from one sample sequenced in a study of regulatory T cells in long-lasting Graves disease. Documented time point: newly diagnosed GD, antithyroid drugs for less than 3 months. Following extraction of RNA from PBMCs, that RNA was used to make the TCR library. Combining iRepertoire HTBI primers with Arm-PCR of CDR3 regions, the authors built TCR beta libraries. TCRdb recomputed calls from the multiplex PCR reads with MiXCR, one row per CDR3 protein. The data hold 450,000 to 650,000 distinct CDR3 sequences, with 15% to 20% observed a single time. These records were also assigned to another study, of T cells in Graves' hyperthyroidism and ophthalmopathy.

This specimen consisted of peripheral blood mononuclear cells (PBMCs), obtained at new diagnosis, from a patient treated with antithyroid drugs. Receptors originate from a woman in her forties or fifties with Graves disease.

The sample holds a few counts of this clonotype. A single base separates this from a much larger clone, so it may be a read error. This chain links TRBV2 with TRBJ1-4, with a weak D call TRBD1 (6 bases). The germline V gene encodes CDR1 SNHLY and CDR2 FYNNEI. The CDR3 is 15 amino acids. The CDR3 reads CASSHDRYQNEKLLF. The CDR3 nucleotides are TGTGCCAGCAGTCATGACAGGTACCAGAATGAAAAACTGCTTTTT.

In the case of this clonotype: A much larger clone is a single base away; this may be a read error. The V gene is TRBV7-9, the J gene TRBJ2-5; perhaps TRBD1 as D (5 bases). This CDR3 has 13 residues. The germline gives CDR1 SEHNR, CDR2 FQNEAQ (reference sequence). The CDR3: CASSFQGFETQCF. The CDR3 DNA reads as TGTGCCAGCAGCTTTCAGGGATTTGAGACCCAGTGCTTC.

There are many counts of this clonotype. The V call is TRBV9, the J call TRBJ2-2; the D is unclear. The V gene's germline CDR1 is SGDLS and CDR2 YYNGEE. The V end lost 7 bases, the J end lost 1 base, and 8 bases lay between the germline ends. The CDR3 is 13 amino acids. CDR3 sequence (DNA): TGTGCCAGCTCACGACAGAACACCGGGGAGCTGTTTTTT. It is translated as CASSRQNTGELFF.

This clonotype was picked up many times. This chain's CDR3 is CASTTGPYPEQYF. The CDR3 DNA reads TGTGCCAGCACAACAGGTCCATATCCCGAGCAGTACTTC. V usage is TRBV2 and J usage is TRBJ2-7; a weak D match, TRBD1 (5 bases). The CDR3 is 13 residues long. Germline CDR1 reads SNHLY; CDR2 reads FYNNEI. V was pared by 7 bases and J by 6 bases, with 16 bases between.

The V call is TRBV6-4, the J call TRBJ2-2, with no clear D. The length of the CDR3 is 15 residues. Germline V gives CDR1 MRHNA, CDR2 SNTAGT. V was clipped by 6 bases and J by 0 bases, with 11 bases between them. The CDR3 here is CASSPSWPNTGELFF. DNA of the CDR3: TGTGCCAGCAGCCCCTCCTGGCCGAACACCGGGGAGCTGTTTTTT.

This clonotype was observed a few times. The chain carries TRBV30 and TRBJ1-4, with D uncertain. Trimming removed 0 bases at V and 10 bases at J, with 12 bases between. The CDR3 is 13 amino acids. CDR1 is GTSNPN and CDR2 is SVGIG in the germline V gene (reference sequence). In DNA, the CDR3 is TGTGCCTGGAGTGTACTTAGGGTTGGAAAACTGTTTTTT. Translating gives CAWSVLRVGKLFF.

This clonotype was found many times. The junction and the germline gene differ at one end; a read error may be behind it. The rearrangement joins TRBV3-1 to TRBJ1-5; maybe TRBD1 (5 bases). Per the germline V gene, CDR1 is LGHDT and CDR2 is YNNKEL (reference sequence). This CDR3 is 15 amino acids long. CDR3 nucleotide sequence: TGTGCCAGCAGTCAAGGGTCAGGGAGCAATCAGCCCCAGCATTTT. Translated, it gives CASSQGSGSNQPQHF.

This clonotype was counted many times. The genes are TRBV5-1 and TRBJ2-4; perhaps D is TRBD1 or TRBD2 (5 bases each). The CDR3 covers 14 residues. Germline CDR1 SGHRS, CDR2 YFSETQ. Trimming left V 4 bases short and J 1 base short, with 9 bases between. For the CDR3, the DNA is TGCGCCAGCAGCGTAGGGGAGGCCAAAAACATTCAGTACTTC. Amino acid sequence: CASSVGEAKNIQYF.

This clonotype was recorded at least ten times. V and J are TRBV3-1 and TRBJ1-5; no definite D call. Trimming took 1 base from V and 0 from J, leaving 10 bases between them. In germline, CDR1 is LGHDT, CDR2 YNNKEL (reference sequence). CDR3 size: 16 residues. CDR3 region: CASSQGHRFSNQPQHF. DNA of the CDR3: TGTGCCAGCAGCCAAGGGCACCGATTTAGCAATCAGCCCCAGCATTTT.

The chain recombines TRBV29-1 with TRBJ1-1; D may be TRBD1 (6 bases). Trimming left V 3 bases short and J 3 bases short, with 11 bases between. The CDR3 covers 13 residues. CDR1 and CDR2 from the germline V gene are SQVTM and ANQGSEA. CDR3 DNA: TGCAGCGTTGACGTAGGGGGGGACACTGAAGCTTTCTTT. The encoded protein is CSVDVGGDTEAFF.

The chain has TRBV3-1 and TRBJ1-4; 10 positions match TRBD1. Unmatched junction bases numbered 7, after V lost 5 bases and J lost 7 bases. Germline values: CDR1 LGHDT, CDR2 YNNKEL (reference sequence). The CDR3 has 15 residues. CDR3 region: CASSSSGQGSEKLFF. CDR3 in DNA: TGTGCCAGCAGCTCATCGGGACAGGGGAGTGAAAAACTGTTTTTT.

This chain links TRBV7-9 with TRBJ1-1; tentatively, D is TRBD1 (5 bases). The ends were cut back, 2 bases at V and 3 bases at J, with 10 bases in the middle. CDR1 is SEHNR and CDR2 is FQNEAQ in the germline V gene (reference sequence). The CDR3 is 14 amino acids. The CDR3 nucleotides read TGTGCCAGCAGCTTATCAGGGCTCGACACTGAAGCTTTCTTT. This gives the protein CASSLSGLDTEAFF.

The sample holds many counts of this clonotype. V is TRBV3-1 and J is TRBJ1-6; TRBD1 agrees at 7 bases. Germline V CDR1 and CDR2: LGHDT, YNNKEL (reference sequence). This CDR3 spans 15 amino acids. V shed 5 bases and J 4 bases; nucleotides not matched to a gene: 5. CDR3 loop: CASSSGTAYNSPLHF. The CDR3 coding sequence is TGTGCCAGCAGCTCCGGGACAGCTTATAATTCACCCCTCCACTTT.

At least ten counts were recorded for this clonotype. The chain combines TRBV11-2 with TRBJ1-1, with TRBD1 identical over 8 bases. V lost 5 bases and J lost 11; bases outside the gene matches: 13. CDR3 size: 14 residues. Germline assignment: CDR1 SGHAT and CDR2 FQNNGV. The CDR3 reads CASSLGEGNRGAFF. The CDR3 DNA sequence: TGTGCCAGCAGCCTTGGGGAGGGTAACAGGGGGGCTTTCTTT.

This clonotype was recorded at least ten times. The CDR3 spells CASSPQGFQDTQYF. The CDR3 region has the DNA TGTGCCAGCAGTCCACAGGGATTCCAAGATACGCAGTATTTT. The V gene is TRBV2, the J gene TRBJ2-3; TRBD1 might be the D (6 bases). In germline, CDR1 is SNHLY, CDR2 FYNNEI. The V and J ends lost 5 bases and 5 bases respectively, with 14 bases between them. This CDR3 spans 14 amino acids.

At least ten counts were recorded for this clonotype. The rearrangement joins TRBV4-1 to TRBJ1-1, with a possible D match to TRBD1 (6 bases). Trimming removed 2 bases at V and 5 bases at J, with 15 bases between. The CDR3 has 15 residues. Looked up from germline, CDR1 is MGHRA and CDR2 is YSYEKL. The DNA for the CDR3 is TGCGCCAGCAGCCAACAGGGGTCTCAGAAGACTGAAGCTTTCTTT. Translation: CASSQQGSQKTEAFF.

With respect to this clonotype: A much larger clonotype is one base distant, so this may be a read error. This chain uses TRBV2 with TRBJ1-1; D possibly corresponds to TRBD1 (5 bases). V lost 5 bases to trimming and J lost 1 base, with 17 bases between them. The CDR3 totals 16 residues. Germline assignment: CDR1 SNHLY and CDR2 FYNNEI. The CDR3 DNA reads TGTGCCAGCAGTAATGGGGTAGGGGCGCGGAACACTGAAGCTTTCTTT. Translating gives CASSNGVGARNTEAFF.

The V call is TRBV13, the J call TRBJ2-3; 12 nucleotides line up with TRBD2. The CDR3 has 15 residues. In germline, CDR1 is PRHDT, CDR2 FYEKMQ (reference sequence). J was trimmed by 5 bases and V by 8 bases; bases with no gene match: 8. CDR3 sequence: CASSRTSGAGDTQYF. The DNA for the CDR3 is TGTGCCAGCTCTAGGACTAGCGGGGCAGGAGATACGCAGTATTTT.

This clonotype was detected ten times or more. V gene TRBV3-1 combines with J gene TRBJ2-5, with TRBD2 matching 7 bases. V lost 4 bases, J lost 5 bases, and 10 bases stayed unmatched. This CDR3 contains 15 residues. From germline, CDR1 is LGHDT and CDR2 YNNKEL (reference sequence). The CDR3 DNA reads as TGTGCCAGCAGCCGGGAGGGACTCATCGGGGAGACCCAGTACTTC. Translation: CASSREGLIGETQYF.

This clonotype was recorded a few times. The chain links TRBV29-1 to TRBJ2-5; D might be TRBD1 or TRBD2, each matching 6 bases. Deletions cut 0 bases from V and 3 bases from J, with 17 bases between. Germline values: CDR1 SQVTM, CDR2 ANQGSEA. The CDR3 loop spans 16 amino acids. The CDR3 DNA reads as TGCAGCGTTGAAGATCCCCGGGGGCCCTCCGAAGAGACCCAGTACTTC. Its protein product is CSVEDPRGPSEETQYF.

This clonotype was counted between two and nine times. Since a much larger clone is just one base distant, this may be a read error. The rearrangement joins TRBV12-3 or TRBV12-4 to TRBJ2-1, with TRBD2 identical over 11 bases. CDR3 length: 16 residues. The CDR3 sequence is CASSLYRTSGYNEQSF. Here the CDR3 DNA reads TGTGCCAGCAGTCTTTACAGGACTAGCGGGTACAATGAGCAGTCCTTC.

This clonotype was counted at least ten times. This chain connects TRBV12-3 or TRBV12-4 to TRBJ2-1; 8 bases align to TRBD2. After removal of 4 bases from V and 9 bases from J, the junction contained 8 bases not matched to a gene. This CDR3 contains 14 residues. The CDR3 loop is CASSSPGTRSEQFF. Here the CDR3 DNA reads TGTGCCAGCAGTTCCCCTGGGACTAGGAGTGAGCAGTTCTTC.

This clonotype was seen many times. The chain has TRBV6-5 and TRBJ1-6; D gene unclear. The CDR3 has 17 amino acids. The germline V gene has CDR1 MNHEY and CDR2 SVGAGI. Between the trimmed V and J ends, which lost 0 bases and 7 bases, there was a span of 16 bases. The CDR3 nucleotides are TGTGCCAGCAGTTACTCCCATTCGGGCACGGGAAATTCACCCCTCCACTTT. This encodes CASSYSHSGTGNSPLHF.

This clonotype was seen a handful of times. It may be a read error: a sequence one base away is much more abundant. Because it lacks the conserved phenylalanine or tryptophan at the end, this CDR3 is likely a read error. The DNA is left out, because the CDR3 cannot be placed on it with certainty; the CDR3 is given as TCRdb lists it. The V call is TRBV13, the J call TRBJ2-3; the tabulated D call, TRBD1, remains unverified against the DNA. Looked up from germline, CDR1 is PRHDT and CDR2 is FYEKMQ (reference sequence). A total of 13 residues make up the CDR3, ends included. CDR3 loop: CASSQGNRGNQPL.

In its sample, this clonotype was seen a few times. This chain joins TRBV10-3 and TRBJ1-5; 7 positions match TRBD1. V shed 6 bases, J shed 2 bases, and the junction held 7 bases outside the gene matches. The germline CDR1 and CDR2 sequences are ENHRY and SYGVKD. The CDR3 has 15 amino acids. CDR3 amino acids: CAISPTGTGNQPQHF. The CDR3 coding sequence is TGTGCCATCAGCCCGACAGGGACTGGCAATCAGCCCCAGCATTTT.

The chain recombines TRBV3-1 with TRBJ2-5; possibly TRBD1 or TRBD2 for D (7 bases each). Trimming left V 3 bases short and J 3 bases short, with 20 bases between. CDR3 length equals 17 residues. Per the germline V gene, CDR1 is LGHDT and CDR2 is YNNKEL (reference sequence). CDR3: CASSHPQGGGAEETQYF. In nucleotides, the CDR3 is TGTGCCAGCAGCCATCCCCAGGGGGGGGGGGCCGAAGAGACCCAGTACTTC.

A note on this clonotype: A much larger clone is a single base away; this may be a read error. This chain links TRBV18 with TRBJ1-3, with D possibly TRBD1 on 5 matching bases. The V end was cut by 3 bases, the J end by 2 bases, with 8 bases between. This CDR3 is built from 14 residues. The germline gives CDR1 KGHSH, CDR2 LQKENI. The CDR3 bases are TGTGCCAGCTCACCCAGGGATCCTGGAAACACCATATATTTT. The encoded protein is CASSPRDPGNTIYF.